This T cell receptor (beta chain) is from a study of cytomegalovirus exposure and HLA in healthy donors (dated by TCRdb to the late 2010s). Notes on the research overall: An earlier analysis of approximately 600 of the donors reported roughly 270 Gb of sequence data and more than 90 million unique TCR beta sequences from about 200 million T cells. The study used immunosequencing to profile the T cell repertoires of approximately 630 subjects and linked those repertoires to cytomegalovirus serostatus. In a later analysis, previously published TCR beta repertoires from fewer than 750 donors were re-analyzed and high-resolution HLA genotyping was added so that TCR occurrence patterns could be studied. The number of donors typed differed by locus, with about 629-630 for A, B, C, DRB1 and DQB1, approximately 500 for DQA1, over 600 for DPA1, and under 490 for DPB1. Because of strong linkage in the cohort, 5 or 6 DR-DQ haplotypes were treated as single units for association and clustering. Of the roughly 430 genotyped donors, about 84% fell in the genetic ancestry cluster associated with self-reported Caucasian donors. Among about 410 genotyped donors of the cohort, an average of approximately 220,000 unique TCR beta nucleotide sequences was sequenced per donor, of which 15% to 20% were non-productive. In an earlier analysis of 587 of the donors, high-throughput TCR beta sequencing was used to judge whether each TCR beta V gene segment behaved as functional or pseudogenic. Besides the first cohort of approximately 710 subjects, a separate validation cohort made up of roughly 120 different subjects was used. The study combined high-throughput TCR immunosequencing, statistical association of individual TCRs with disease status, and machine learning to predict cytomegalovirus infection status. Every discovery cohort repertoire had been produced on one sequencing platform. The aim of the study was to test whether cataloging public T cell receptors could identify signatures of past pathogen exposure. The later analysis used no new phenotypic data to find candidate immune exposures, relying instead on TCR beta sequences and their occurrence across donors. An early release that covered more than 550 HLA-typed donors contained 250 to 350 gigabases of sequencing data and tens of millions of unique TCR sequences. Donor age, sex, ethnicity and CMV serostatus were collected together with the repertoire data. HLA typing covered class I and class II loci at four-digit resolution. A later genetic analysis took genome-wide SNP genotypes for 398 of the 666 donors and used that subset as a discovery cohort. Study-wide findings and limitations: According to a later analysis, TCR association rates differed among HLA loci, with DRB1 alleles showing the most associated TCRs and HLA-C alleles showing the fewest. Presence/absence analyses assumed roughly uniform sequencing depth across donors, an assumption that may not hold. According to a later analysis, most CMV-associated TCR beta chains appeared to be HLA-restricted, and the HLA associations seemed to be driven largely by CMV exposure. The authors suggested that the approach could potentially be extended to other disease states and immunological phenotypes. The only immune exposure information available for the cohort was CMV serostatus. Correlated functional status among segregating V segments might be attributable to linkage disequilibrium, but an unknown experimental factor could not be ruled out. In an earlier analysis of several hundred of the donors, most TCR beta V segments were observed in productive rearrangements about 90% or about 30% of the time, broadly matching IMGT annotations. The study gave a list of some 150 TCR beta chains associated with cytomegalovirus. In a later analysis, 15,000 to 20,000 TCR beta sequences were associated with specific HLA alleles at a false discovery rate of 0.05. Because HLA typing was missing for some donors at each locus, association tests included only the typed subset. A later analysis reported that several top co-occurrence clusters appeared linked to parvovirus B19, influenza, CMV and Epstein-Barr virus. Because counts were too low, under 20 rarely observed V segments, including chromosome 9 orphons, were left out of the earlier analysis of some 600 of the donors. A cluster of highly shared sequence variants was judged likely to be a technical artifact of the sequencing pipeline. Compared with the approximately 670-donor mean, donors in an Asian-associated ancestry cluster had fewer N-insertions in productive TCRs, according to a later genetic analysis. A further reported finding was that TCR beta sequences accurately predicted the HLA-A and HLA-B alleles for most subjects in the first cohort. While some public TCRs were present in many individuals, most TCR sequences turned up only very rarely across donors. Cytomegalovirus status was reported to be diagnosed by the classifier with high specificity and sensitivity in both the original and validation cohorts. Because the 87-base-pair reads could not distinguish some IMGT-functional V segments, including TRBV6-2 and TRBV6-3, those segments were excluded. Assigning TCR associations to individual alleles was difficult when HLA alleles, especially DR and DQ, strongly co-occurred. An association between a missense DCLRE1C variant and V-gene and J-gene trimming of TCR beta chains was found in a later genetic analysis and replicated in an independent cohort. In vitro tests confirmed that a few of the cytomegalovirus-associated TCR beta chains recognize cytomegalovirus antigens. In a later analysis, HLA-associated TCR beta chains were found to be more clonally expanded and to have lower generation probabilities than equally common non-associated chains. In this cohort, only TCR beta chains were sequenced, and detectable features were limited by the absence of alpha or paired-chain data.

Receptor libraries were prepared by the immunoSEQ multiplex PCR assay. A mixture of 60 forward primers for TCR Vbeta segments and 13 reverse primers for TCR Jbeta segments was used in the multiplex PCR. The CDR3 region of rearranged TCR beta genes was amplified from genomic DNA with a multiplex PCR assay. The amplified TCR beta libraries were sequenced on the Illumina HiSeq System as 87-base-pair reads. The study's processing was this. A later analysis counted approximately 74 million unique TCR beta chains across the 650 to 700 repertoires, and 9.5 million to 11 million of these chains were shared by at least two donors. Raw reads were error-corrected and collapsed into unique sequences by a nearest-neighbor algorithm in which closely related sequences were merged to remove PCR and sequencing errors. To assign V, D and J gene segments, CDR3 sequences were aligned to IMGT reference sequences. Each retained sequence needed at least a six-nucleotide match to both a V gene segment and a J gene segment. A rearrangement counted as productive if the CDR3 had no stop codons and remained in frame with V and J, and every other rearrangement counted as non-productive. CDR3 was defined according to IMGT convention as the region running from the second conserved V-encoded cysteine to the conserved J-encoded phenylalanine. Sequences without an unambiguous match to a single V gene segment were excluded from the earlier analysis of approximately 600 of the donors. In an earlier analysis of some 590 of the donors, a V segment was called functional when productive rearrangements were above 56.7%, and segregating when the standard deviation between donors exceeded 5%. A statistical classification framework was built to diagnose cytomegalovirus status from the catalog of TCR beta chain sequences. In a later analysis, TCR nucleotide sequences were compared against IMGT/GENE-DB human TR gene sequences so that V and J genes could be assigned. Using the TCRdist pipeline, a later analysis assigned CDR3 sequences along with most-parsimonious VDJ recombination scenarios. In a later analysis, each TCR beta chain was defined by its CDR3 amino acid sequence together with its V-gene family, and reads lacking a unique V-gene family were excluded. A later analysis removed roughly 590 highly shared, low-generation-probability nucleotide sequences to deal with suspected cross-contamination and a sequencing artifact. For each public chain, a later analysis derived a clonal expansion index from normalized ranks of inferred template counts within each repertoire. A later analysis computed generation probabilities with a VDJ recombination model fitted to out-of-frame rearrangements, and checked the results against IGoR. A later analysis scored TCR-TCR, TCR-HLA and TCR-CMV co-occurrence with hypergeometric tests, applying a repertoire-size bias correction to TCR pairs. To estimate false discovery rates, a later analysis permuted the HLA or CMV assignments 20 times. In a later analysis, co-occurring TCRs were grouped using DBSCAN, with TCRdist sequence similarity added in when clustering inside HLA-allele-positive subsets. Co-occurrence clustering excluded repertoires with fewer than 30,000 or more than 120,000 public chains, plus five with anomalous nucleotide sharing. TCRdb provides this immuneACCESS table in a form limited to in-frame rearrangements. Some clones are lacking; in checked studies, under half of them reflect an unresolved V gene, and why the rest are absent is not known. V and J calls and clone size are those listed in that table; D and trimming were worked out from the DNA. The sample has about 160,000 clones on record, 80% to 85% of them singletons. Approximately 1.2% of the sample lies in the top ten.

The CDR3 sequence holds 12 residues, the cysteine and phenylalanine included. Only the CDR3 portion is preserved as DNA: 36 bases, with reading frame beginning at the first base. V lost 4 bases and J lost 9 bases; the stretch between them is 11 bases long. The CDR1 and CDR2 encoded by the germline V gene are SGHDT and YYEEEE. In total, fewer than 750 healthy bone marrow donors made up the cohort. At the time of sampling, all cohort members were nominally healthy, though unrecorded immune exposures were likely present. The donor tested CMV seronegative and was one of the 352 seronegative cohort members. A peripheral blood sample was provided by each donor, and peripheral blood mononuclear cells were used for TCR beta sequencing. Genomic DNA was extracted from the blood cell samples with the Qiagen DNeasy Blood Extraction Kit. A word on this clone: Its recognized antigen is unknown. No quality values exist for individual bases; no much larger clone is one base distant.

The sequence is built from TRBV5-6 and TRBJ2-1, and possibly TRBD2, on 6 matching bases. The receptor was isolated from a boy younger than 10 in good health and CMV-seronegative. The sequenced sample was PBMCs. The bases read TGTGCCAGCAGCGCCACTAGCCGTGAGCAGTTCTTC. This encodes CASSATSREQFF.